The 16 T cell receptor beta chains below all came from one sample that was sequenced in a study of early T cells in non-severe SARS-CoV-2 infection. TCRdb passed the 5' RACE reads through MiXCR, listing each CDR3 protein once. The table shows approximately 26,000 distinct CDR3 sequences, with roughly 4% occurring only once. Sequencing was carried out using whole blood. These receptors were obtained from an adult who was a healthcare worker with PCR-confirmed SARS-CoV-2 infection or an uninfected control (not recorded which).

This clonotype was recorded at least ten times. J is TRBJ2-1 and V is TRBV5-1, with 8 bases identical to TRBD2. V was pared by 4 bases and J by 6 bases, with 6 bases of the junction left unmatched. Germline V gene lookup returns CDR1 SGHRS and CDR2 YFSETQ. The CDR3 is 14 residues long. The CDR3 here is CASSAGLEGNEQFF. CDR3 nucleotides: TGCGCCAGCAGCGCGGGACTAGAGGGCAATGAGCAGTTCTTC.

This clonotype showed up many times. The chain carries TRBV7-8 and TRBJ1-4; D not resolved. Trimming removed 5 bases from V and 5 bases from J, with 18 bases in between. Per the germline V gene, CDR1 is SGHVS and CDR2 is FQNEAQ. This CDR3 has 16 residues. The CDR3 sequence: CASSPGGMGRNEKLFF. The CDR3 DNA sequence: TGTGCCAGCAGCCCCGGCGGTATGGGTAGAAATGAAAAACTGTTTTTT.

This clonotype was seen only a few times. The chain couples TRBV28 to TRBJ2-1; maybe TRBD2 (5 bases). V was cut by 6 bases and J by 3 bases, with 15 bases left in between. This CDR3 comprises 15 residues. Germline V gives CDR1 MDHEN, CDR2 SYDVKM. CDR3 coding DNA: TGTGCCAGCAGACCCGGGGAATTCGACTACAATGAGCAGTTCTTC. Translation: CASRPGEFDYNEQFF.

Only a few counts were recorded for this clonotype. The V and J genes are TRBV20-1 and TRBJ2-1, with D unresolved. There are 12 residues in the CDR3. The germline V gene has CDR1 DFQATT and CDR2 SNEGSKA (reference sequence). Trimming cost V 1 base and J 4 bases, with 5 bases left between them. This CDR3 reads CSARGFYNEQFF. DNA for the CDR3: TGCAGTGCTAGAGGCTTTTACAATGAGCAGTTCTTC.

This clonotype was found many times. J is TRBJ2-7 and V is TRBV15, with D hard to call. The length of the CDR3 is 15 residues. Germline-derived CDR1 and CDR2 are LNHNV and YYDKDF (reference sequence). The V and J ends lost 0 bases and 0 bases respectively, with 9 bases between them. The CDR3 spells CATSRDLRLSYEQYF. CDR3 nucleotide sequence: TGTGCCACCAGCAGAGATTTGCGGCTCTCCTACGAGCAGTACTTC.

J is TRBJ2-7 and V is TRBV28, with 8 bases aligning to TRBD1. The CDR3 has 15 residues. Germline CDR1 is MDHEN and CDR2 is SYDVKM. The J segment lost 3 bases and the V segment lost 7 bases, leaving 11 bases of the junction unmatched. CDR3: CASTAAGDRSYEQYF. CDR3 DNA sequence: TGTGCCAGCACCGCCGCCGGGGACAGGAGCTACGAGCAGTACTTC.

This clonotype has a count of ten or more. This rearrangement joins TRBV12-3 or TRBV12-4 to TRBJ1-5; no clear D. Trimming removed 3 bases from V and 0 bases from J, with 9 bases in between. The CDR3 totals 15 residues. The DNA of the CDR3 is TGTGCCAGCAGTTTTGGTCCTTATAGCAATCAGCCCCAGCATTTT. Residues: CASSFGPYSNQPQHF.

V and J are TRBV5-5 and TRBJ2-1; no reliable D call. CDR3 length: 12 residues. CDR1 SGHKS and CDR2 YYEKEE come from the germline V gene (reference sequence). With 3 bases removed from V and 4 bases from J, the gap between germline ends came to 5 bases. This chain's CDR3 is CASSSYYNEQFF. DNA for the CDR3: TGTGCCAGCAGCTCCTATTACAATGAGCAGTTCTTC.

This clonotype came up many times. The chain has TRBV28 and TRBJ2-1, with TRBD2 matching over 8 bases. Germline V gene data show CDR1 as MDHEN and CDR2 as SYDVKM. J lost 2 bases, V lost 9 bases, and 9 bases had no gene match. CDR3 length: 15 amino acids. CDR3 DNA sequence: TGTGCCAGTCTGGGTGAGCGGGAGACCTACAATGAGCAGTTCTTC. Protein sequence: CASLGERETYNEQFF.

Ten or more counts support this clonotype. The chain combines TRBV2 with TRBJ2-2, with a possible D match to TRBD2 (5 bases). Trimming shortened V by 9 bases and J by 3 bases, and 8 bases separated the two germline ends. In germline, CDR1 is SNHLY, CDR2 FYNNEI. The CDR3 is 12 residues long. CDR3 region: CASNGDTGELFF. CDR3 coding DNA: TGTGCCAGTAACGGGGACACCGGGGAGCTGTTTTTT.

This clonotype was recorded a few times. The CDR3 region is CASSFRSSYNEQFF. Here the CDR3 DNA reads TGTGCCAGCAGTTTTCGGAGCTCCTACAATGAGCAGTTCTTC. The chain joins TRBV28 to TRBJ2-1; D is unclear. Trimming pared 3 bases from V and 0 bases from J, leaving 6 bases between. The V gene's germline CDR1 is MDHEN and CDR2 SYDVKM. The CDR3 length is 14 residues.

This clonotype appeared many times. V is TRBV19 and J is TRBJ2-3; D not certain. Germline CDR1 is LNHDA and CDR2 is SQIVND (reference sequence). Deletions cut 3 bases from V and 11 bases from J, with 9 bases between. This CDR3 is built from 11 residues. CDR3 DNA: TGTGCCAGTAGTATTTGGCAGAAGCAGTATTTT. Protein sequence: CASSIWQKQYF.

This clonotype was detected ten times or more. An end of the junction differs from the germline gene, which may be a read error. V gene TRBV6-1 combines with J gene TRBJ2-5; TRBD2 agrees at 8 bases. The CDR3 spans 13 residues. Germline CDR1 MNHNS, CDR2 SASEGT. The CDR3 region is CAGGEAVQETQYF. The CDR3 nucleotides read TGCGCCGGGGGGGAGGCCGTTCAAGAGACCCAGTACTTC.

This clonotype has a count of ten or more. The chain employs TRBV7-8 and TRBJ2-1, with TRBD2 identical over 7 bases. V was clipped by 5 bases and J by 4 bases; unmatched bases: 11. The V gene's germline CDR1 is SGHVS and CDR2 FQNEAQ. This CDR3 has 16 amino acids. The CDR3 here is CASSRLWSSGYNEQFF. The CDR3 DNA reads as TGTGCCAGCAGCCGTCTTTGGTCTAGCGGTTACAATGAGCAGTTCTTC.

The sample holds many counts of this clonotype. The chain links TRBV12-2 to TRBJ1-4; the table's D call, TRBD1, has no DNA check behind it. TRBV12-2 is reported as a pseudogene. The CDR3 contains 20 residues. The CDR3 DNA sequence: TGTGCAAGTCGCTCTCCGGCTAGGGGGCAGGTTAATGCAACTAATGAAAAACTGTTTTTT. Encoded protein: CASRSPARGQVNATNEKLFF.

The chain joins TRBV20-1 to TRBJ2-1; 12 bases map to TRBD2. Germline V gives CDR1 DFQATT, CDR2 SNEGSKA (reference sequence). The V and J ends lost 6 bases and 3 bases, in that order; junction bases with no gene match: 6. This CDR3 contains 15 residues. Here the CDR3 DNA reads TGCAGTGCCTCTAGGACTAGCGGGGTCTACAATGAGCAGTTCTTC. It specifies CSASRTSGVYNEQFF.